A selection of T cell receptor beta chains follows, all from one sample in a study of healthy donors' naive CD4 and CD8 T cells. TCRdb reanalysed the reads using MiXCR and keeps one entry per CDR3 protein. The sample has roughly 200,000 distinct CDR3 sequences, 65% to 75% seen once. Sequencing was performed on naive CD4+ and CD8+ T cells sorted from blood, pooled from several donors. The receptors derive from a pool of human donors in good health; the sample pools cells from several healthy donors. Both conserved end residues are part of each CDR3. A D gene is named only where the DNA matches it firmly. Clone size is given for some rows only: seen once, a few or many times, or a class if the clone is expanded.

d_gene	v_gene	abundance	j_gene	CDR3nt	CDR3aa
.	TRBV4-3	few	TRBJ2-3	TGCGCCAGCAGCCAAGAGAGATCTATTCCACCCGGCCCGGCAGATACGCAGTATTTT	CASSQERSIPPGPADTQYF
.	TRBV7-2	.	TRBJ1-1	TGTGCCAGCAGCCTCAACAGGTGGGACACTGAAGCTTTCTTT	CASSLNRWDTEAFF
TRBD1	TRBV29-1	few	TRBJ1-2	TGCAGCGTTCAAGAGGGACAGGGGGCGAGTATCCGTGGCTACACCTTC	CSVQEGQGASIRGYTF
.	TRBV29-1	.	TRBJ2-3	TGCAGCGTCGGACAGTCTTCAGTTGGAGATACGCAGTATTTT	CSVGQSSVGDTQYF
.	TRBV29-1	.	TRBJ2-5	TGCAGCGTTGTTGCAGGGGAGACCCAGTACTTC	CSVVAGETQYF
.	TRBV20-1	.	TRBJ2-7	TGCAGTGCTAGAGACACAGGGAGGGTGTACGAGCAGTACTTC	CSARDTGRVYEQYF
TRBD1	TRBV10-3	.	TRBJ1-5	TGTGCCATCAGTGAGTCGACAGGGGGCGGACAGCCCCAGCATTTT	CAISESTGGGQPQHF
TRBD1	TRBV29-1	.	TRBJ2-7	TGCAGCGTTCACAACGGGACAGCACCCTACGAGCAGTACTTC	CSVHNGTAPYEQYF
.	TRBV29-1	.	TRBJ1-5	TGCGGCGTCCGAAATCCCAATCAGCCCCAGCATTTT	CGVRNPNQPQHF
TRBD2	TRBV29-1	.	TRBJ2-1	TGCAGCGTTGTCGGGACTAGCGGGAACGCTTACAATGAGCAGTTCTTC	CSVVGTSGNAYNEQFF
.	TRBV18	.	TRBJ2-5	TGTGCCAGCTCACCACCTCCGGGAAGGGAGACCCAGTACTTC	CASSPPPGRETQYF
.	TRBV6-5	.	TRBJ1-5	TGTGCCAGCAGCACAGGCGGGGGACGGAATCAGCCCCAGCATTTT	CASSTGGGRNQPQHF
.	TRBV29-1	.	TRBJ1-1	TGCAGCGCCGATAGAAACACTGAAGCTTTCTTT	CSADRNTEAFF
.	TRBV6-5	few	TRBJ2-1	TGTGCCAGCAGGCGTCAGGGTTACAATGAGCAGTTCTTC	CASRRQGYNEQFF
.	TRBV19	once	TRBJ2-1	TGTGCCTGCCAGAGATCAAATGAGCAGTTCTTC	CACQRSNEQFF
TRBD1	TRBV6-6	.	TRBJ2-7	TGTGCCAGCAGTTCTCCCGGGACAGGGGTTCGGGAGCAGTACTTC	CASSSPGTGVREQYF
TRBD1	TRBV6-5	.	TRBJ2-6	TGTGCCAGCAGTTACGGGACAGGGGTCGGGGCCAACGTCCTGACTTTC	CASSYGTGVGANVLTF
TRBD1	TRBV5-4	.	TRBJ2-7	TGTGCCAGCAGCTTACAGGGGAAACACGAGCAGTACTTC	CASSLQGKHEQYF
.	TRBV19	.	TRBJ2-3	TGTGCCAGTAGTATCCGTACTGCCGATACGCAGTATTTT	CASSIRTADTQYF
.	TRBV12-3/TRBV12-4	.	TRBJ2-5	TGTGCCAGCAGTTTAGGGGTGTCCCAAGAGACCCAGTACTTC	CASSLGVSQETQYF